This entry features one T cell receptor beta chain sequence. Other DNA sequences within the sample encode an identical CDR3. These data originate in a study of OX40 agonist ivuxolimab in advanced cancers. Some clones are missing from TCRdb's copy, which holds only in-frame ones; the method was immunoSEQ multiplex PCR. The sample records tens of thousands of clones, 82% being singletons. Germline V gene lookup returns CDR1 GTSNPN and CDR2 SVGIG (reference sequence). V was cut by 1 base and J by 3 bases, with 4 bases left in between. This CDR3 contains 11 residues. This sequence was found in an adult with an advanced solid tumor such as melanoma, head and neck, liver or kidney cancer. This chain connects TRBV30 to TRBJ2-7; no reliable D call. Sequencing used CD4+ or CD8+ T cells sorted from blood, obtained in a trial of the OX40 agonist ivuxolimab. CDR3 coding DNA: TGTGCCTGGAGTGCGCGCTACGAGCAGTACTTC. It encodes CAWSARYEQYF.